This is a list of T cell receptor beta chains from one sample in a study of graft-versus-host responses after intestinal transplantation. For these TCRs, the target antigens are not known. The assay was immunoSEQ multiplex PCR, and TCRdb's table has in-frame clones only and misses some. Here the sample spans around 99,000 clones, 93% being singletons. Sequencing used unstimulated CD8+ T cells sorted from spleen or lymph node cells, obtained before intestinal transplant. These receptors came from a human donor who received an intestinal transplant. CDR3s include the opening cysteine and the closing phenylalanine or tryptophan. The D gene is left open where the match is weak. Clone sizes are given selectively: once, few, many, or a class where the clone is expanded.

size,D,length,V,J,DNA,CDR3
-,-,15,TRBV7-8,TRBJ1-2,TGTGCCAGCAGCTTAGGCGCGGCAGTTAACTATGGCTACACCTTC,CASSLGAAVNYGYTF
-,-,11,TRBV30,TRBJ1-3,TGTGCCTGGGTAGATGGAAACACCATATATTTT,CAWVDGNTIYF
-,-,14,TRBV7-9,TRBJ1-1,TGTGCCAGCAGCCCGGGGGGGTTGTTCACTGAAGCTTTCTTT,CASSPGGLFTEAFF
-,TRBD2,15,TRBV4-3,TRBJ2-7,TGCGCCAGCAGCCATGACAGCGGGGATGTTTGGGAGCAGTACTTC,CASSHDSGDVWEQYF
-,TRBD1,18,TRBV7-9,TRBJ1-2,TGTGCCAGCAGCTTAGCCCACCCCCGGGACAGGGGGCTGTATGGCTACACCTTC,CASSLAHPRDRGLYGYTF
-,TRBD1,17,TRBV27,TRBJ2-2,TGTGCCAGCAGTTCCCCCACGTCGACAGGGTCCACCGGGGAGCTGTTTTTT,CASSSPTSTGSTGELFF
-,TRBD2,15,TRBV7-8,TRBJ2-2,TGTGCCAGCAGCTTAAGACTAGCGGGCACCGGGGAGCTGTTTTTT,CASSLRLAGTGELFF
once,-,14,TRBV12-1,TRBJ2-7,TGTGCCAGCAGCTTTAGGCGGGTCGCCTACGAGCAGTACTTC,CASSFRRVAYEQYF
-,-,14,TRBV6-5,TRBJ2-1,TGTGCCAGCAGGAAGGACAACTCCTACAATGAGCAGTTCTTC,CASRKDNSYNEQFF
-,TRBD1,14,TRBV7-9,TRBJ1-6,TGTGCCAGCAGCTACGGGACAGGGTTAATCACCCTCCACTTT,CASSYGTGLITLHF
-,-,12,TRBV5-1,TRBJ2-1,TGCGCCAGCAGCGAGCTAGGAGAGGAGCAGTTCTTC,CASSELGEEQFF
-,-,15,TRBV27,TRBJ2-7,TGTGCCAGCAGTTTAGTTGGAGGGAGTACCTACGAGCAGTACTTC,CASSLVGGSTYEQYF
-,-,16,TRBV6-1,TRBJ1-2,TGTGCCAGCAGTGGGCCACAGGAACTGCGGGGCTATGGCTACACCTTC,CASSGPQELRGYGYTF
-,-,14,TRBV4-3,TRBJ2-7,TGCGCCAGCAGCTACAGGGTTAGTAGCTACGAGCAGTACTTC,CASSYRVSSYEQYF
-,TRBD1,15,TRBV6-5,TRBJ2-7,TGTGCCAGCAGTTACTCGACAGGGGGAACCTACGAGCAGTACTTC,CASSYSTGGTYEQYF
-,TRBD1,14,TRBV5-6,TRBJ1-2,TGTGCCAGCAGCTGGGGGACAGGGGGAGCTGGCTACACCTTC,CASSWGTGGAGYTF
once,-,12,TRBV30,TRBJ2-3,TGTGCCTGGAGTGAGGGGCCCGATACGCAGTATTTT,CAWSEGPDTQYF
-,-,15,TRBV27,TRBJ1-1,TGTGCCAGCAGTCCGGGTTTTCCCTTGAACACTGAAGCTTTCTTT,CASSPGFPLNTEAFF
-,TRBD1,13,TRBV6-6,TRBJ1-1,TGTGCCAGCAGTTACCGGGGACAGGATGAAGCTTTCTTT,CASSYRGQDEAFF
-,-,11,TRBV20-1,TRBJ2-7,TGCAGTGCTAGAGTTCTCGGCGAGCAGTACTTC,CSARVLGEQYF
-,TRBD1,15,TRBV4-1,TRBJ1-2,TGCGCCAGCAGCCAAGGGACAGGGGGAAAGTATGGCTACACCTTC,CASSQGTGGKYGYTF
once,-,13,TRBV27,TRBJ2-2,TGTGCCAGCAGTTTATCTGGCCCCGGGGAGCTGTTTTTT,CASSLSGPGELFF
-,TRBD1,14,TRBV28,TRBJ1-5,TGTGCCAGCAGTTCGGACAGGGGCCATCAGCCCCAGCATTTT,CASSSDRGHQPQHF
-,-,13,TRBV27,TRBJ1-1,TGTGCCAGCAGTTTGGAGGGGAACACTGAAGCTTTCTTT,CASSLEGNTEAFF
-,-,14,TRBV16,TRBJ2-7,TGTGCCAGCAGCCAATCTGTCGTAAACTACGAGCAGTACTTC,CASSQSVVNYEQYF
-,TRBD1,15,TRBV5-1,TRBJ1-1,TGCGCCAGCAGCTTGGTCGGGACAGAAGTTTCTGAAGCTTTCTTT,CASSLVGTEVSEAFF
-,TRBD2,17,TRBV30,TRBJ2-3,TGTGCCTGGAGTGTAAGGCTAGCGGTTCCTAGCACAGATACGCAGTATTTT,CAWSVRLAVPSTDTQYF
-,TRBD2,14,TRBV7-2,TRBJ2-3,TGTGCCAGCAGCCACCTGGGACTAGCGGATACGCAGTATTTT,CASSHLGLADTQYF
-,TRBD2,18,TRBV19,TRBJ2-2,TGTGCCAGTAGTATAGGGCGGGGGGTACTCTCGAACACCGGGGAGCTGTTTTTT,CASSIGRGVLSNTGELFF
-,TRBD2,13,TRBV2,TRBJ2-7,TGTGCCAGCAGTGAGGGAGGGTGGGGCGAGCAGTACTTC,CASSEGGWGEQYF
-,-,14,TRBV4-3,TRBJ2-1,TGCGCCAGCAGCCAAGACAGGACCTACAATGAGCAGTTCTTC,CASSQDRTYNEQFF
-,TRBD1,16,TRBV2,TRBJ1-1,TGTGCCAGCAGTCTACCACAGGGGGAGACGGCGAAGGTAGCTTTCTTT,CASSLPQGETAKVAFF
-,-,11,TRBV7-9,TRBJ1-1,TGTGCCAGCTCCCGGGACACTGAAGCTTTCTTT,CASSRDTEAFF
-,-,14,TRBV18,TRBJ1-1,TGTGCCAGCTCACCACCACAGATGAACACTGAAGCTTTCTTT,CASSPPQMNTEAFF
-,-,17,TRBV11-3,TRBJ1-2,TGTGCCAGCAGCTTAAATACCACCATCGACTCCAGCTATGGCTACACCTTC,CASSLNTTIDSSYGYTF
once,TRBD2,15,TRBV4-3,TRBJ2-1,TGCGCCAGCAGCCAAGATATGGGCGGAGCGGGGGATAAGTTCTTC,CASSQDMGGAGDKFF
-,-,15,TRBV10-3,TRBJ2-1,TGTGCCACCCTCCCGGGGTTACAGTCCTACAATGAGCAGTTCTTC,CATLPGLQSYNEQFF
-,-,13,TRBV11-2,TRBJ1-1,TGTGCCAGCAGCGGTGTGGGGGAGGATGAAGCTTTCTTT,CASSGVGEDEAFF
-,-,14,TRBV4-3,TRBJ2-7,TGCGCCAGCAGCCAAGATATGAGGTCCTACGAGCAGTACTTC,CASSQDMRSYEQYF
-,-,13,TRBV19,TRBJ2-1,TGTGCCAGTAGTATAGTAGTCCTCGGTGAGCAGTTCTTC,CASSIVVLGEQFF
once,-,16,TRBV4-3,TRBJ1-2,TGCGCCAGCAGCCTTTCGAGGGAGGGGCGAAGGGGAGGCTACACCTTC,CASSLSREGRRGGYTF
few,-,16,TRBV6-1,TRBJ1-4,TGTGCCAGCAGTGAAGTTAGCAGGGCCACTAATGAAAAACTGTTTTTT,CASSEVSRATNEKLFF
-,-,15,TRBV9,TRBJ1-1,TGTGCCAGCAGCGTACTTCGTAATATGAACACTGAAGCTTTCTTT,CASSVLRNMNTEAFF
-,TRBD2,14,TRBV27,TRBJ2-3,TGTGCCAGCAGTTCTGCGGGGGGGCCAGATACGCAGTATTTT,CASSSAGGPDTQYF
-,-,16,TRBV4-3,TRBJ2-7,TGCGCCAGCAGCCAAACAACCGGGTTCTACTCCTACGAGCAGTACTTC,CASSQTTGFYSYEQYF
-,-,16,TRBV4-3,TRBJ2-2,TGCGCCAGCAGCCAAGACTTTTTGGGGGGCACCGGGGAGCTGTTTTTT,CASSQDFLGGTGELFF
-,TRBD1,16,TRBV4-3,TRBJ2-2,TGCGCCAGCAGCCAAGATCTCAGGGGGAGCACCGGGGAGCTGTTTTTT,CASSQDLRGSTGELFF
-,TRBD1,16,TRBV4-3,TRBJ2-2,TGCGCCAGCAGCCAGGACAGGATAACGAACACCGGGGAGCTGTTTTTT,CASSQDRITNTGELFF